This T cell receptor beta chain was identified in a study of post-analysis software for immune sequencing data. Study outcomes and limitations: Elevated frequency relative to controls characterized roughly 5 TRBV segments in patients, TRBV5-6, TRBV5-1 and TRBV20-1 among them.

Unique molecular identifiers were built into the TCR beta cDNA libraries. TCRdb reprocessed the PCR reads with MiXCR, giving one entry per CDR3 protein. The table lists about 200,000 distinct CDR3 sequences, 29% of them singletons, with roughly 3.5% in the top ten. CDR1 WSHSY and CDR2 SAAADI come from the germline V gene. The length of the CDR3 is 12 residues. Trimming took off 5 bases at V and 4 bases at J, with 9 bases between the two ends. This clonotype was counted ten times or more. Its cognate antigen is unknown. Sequencing was done on a sample of blood. V and J are TRBV10-2 and TRBJ2-7; weak D call: TRBD2 (5 bases). This receptor was taken from a girl under 18 with multiple sclerosis. The CDR3, as DNA: TGCGCCAGCAGTAGCGGAGCATACGAGCAGTACTTC. Residues: CASSSGAYEQYF.